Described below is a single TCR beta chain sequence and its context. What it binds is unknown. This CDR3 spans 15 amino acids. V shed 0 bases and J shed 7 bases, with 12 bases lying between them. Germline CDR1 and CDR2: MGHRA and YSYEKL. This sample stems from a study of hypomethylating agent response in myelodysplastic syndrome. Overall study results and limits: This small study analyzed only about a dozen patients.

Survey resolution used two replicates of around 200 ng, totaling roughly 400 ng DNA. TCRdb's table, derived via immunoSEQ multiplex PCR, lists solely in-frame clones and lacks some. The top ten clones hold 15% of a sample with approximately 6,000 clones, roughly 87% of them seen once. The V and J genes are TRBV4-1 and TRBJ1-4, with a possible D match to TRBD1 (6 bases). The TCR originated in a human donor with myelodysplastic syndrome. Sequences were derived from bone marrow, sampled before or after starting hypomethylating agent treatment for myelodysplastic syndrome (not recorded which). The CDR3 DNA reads TGCGCCAGCAGCCAAGATCCGAGGGGGGCTGAAAAACTGTTTTTT. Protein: CASSQDPRGAEKLFF.